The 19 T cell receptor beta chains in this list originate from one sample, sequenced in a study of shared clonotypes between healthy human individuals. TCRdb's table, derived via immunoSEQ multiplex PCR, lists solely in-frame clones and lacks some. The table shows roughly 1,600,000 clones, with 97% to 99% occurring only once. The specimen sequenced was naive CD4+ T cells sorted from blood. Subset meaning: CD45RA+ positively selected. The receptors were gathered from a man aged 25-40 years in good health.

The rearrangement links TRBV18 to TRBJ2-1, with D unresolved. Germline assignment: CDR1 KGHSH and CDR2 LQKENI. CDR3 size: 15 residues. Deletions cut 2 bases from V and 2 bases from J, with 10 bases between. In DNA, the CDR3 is TGTGCCAGCTCACCATCTCTCCTAGCCTACAATGAGCAGTTCTTC. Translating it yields CASSPSLLAYNEQFF.

The CDR3 nucleotides read TGTGCCACCAGCAGACAGAAGGGGGGATCCTATGGCTACACCTTC. Amino acid sequence: CATSRQKGGSYGYTF. The chain recombines TRBV15 with TRBJ1-2; weak D call: TRBD1 (6 bases). The CDR3 has 15 residues. Trimming took 2 bases from V and 4 from J, leaving 14 bases between them. CDR1 is LNHNV and CDR2 is YYDKDF in the germline V gene (reference sequence).

The CDR3 nucleotides read TGTGCCAGCAGCAAGAATAGCGGGGCAAGCTATGAGCAGTTCTTC. It is translated as CASSKNSGASYEQFF. V gene TRBV7-2 combines with J gene TRBJ2-1; 8 bases are a match to TRBD2. Per germline, CDR1 SGHTA and CDR2 FQGNSA. The CDR3 is made up of 15 amino acids. V lost 5 bases to trimming and J lost 8 bases; unmatched junction nucleotides: 11.

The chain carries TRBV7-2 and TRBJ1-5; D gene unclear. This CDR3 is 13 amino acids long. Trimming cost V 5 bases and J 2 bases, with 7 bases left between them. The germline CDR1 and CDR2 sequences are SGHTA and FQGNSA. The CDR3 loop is CASSGDGNQPQHF. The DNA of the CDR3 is TGTGCCAGCAGCGGGGATGGCAATCAGCCCCAGCATTTT.

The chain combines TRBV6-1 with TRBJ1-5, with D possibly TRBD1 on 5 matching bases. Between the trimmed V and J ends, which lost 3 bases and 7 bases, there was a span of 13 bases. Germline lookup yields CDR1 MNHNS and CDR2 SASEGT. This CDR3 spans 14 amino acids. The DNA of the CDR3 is TGTGCCAGCAGTGATCAGGGTAGGCAACAGCCCCAGCATTTT. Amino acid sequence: CASSDQGRQQPQHF.

CDR3 sequence: CASSLDAGKSYNEQFF. The CDR3 nucleotides are TGCGCCAGCAGCTTGGACGCCGGGAAGTCCTACAATGAGCAGTTCTTC. The chain couples TRBV5-1 to TRBJ2-1; D possibly corresponds to TRBD2 (5 bases). In germline, CDR1 is SGHRS, CDR2 YFSETQ. Trimming took 0 bases from V and 1 from J, leaving 11 bases between them. The CDR3 covers 16 residues.

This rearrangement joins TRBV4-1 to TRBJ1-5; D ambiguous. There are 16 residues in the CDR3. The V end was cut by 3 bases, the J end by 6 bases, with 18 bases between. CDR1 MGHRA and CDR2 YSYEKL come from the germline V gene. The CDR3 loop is CASSQPSGGSLQPQHF. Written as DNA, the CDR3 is TGCGCCAGCAGCCAGCCTAGCGGAGGGTCTCTTCAGCCCCAGCATTTT.

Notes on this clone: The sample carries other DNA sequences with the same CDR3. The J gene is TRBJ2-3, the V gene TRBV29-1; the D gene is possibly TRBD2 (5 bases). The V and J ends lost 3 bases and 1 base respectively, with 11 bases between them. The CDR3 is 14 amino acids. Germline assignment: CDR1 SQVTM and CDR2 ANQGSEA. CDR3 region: CSVEGGRGTDTQYF. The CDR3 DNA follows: TGCAGCGTTGAGGGCGGGCGGGGCACAGATACGCAGTATTTT.

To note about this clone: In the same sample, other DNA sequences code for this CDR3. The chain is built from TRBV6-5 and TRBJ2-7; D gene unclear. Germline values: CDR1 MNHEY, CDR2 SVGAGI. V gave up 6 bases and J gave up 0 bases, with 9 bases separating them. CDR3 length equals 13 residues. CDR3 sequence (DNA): TGTGCCAGCAGCCGGGTGAGCTCCTACGAGCAGTACTTC. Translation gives CASSRVSSYEQYF.

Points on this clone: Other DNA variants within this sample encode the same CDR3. This CDR3 is CSVETSGTDTQYF. CDR3 in DNA: TGCAGCGTTGAGACTAGCGGCACAGATACGCAGTATTTT. The gene calls are TRBV29-1 and TRBJ2-3; 8 positions match TRBD2. CDR3 length equals 13 residues. V dropped 3 bases and J dropped 1; count of bases not matched to a gene: 0. Per germline, CDR1 SQVTM and CDR2 ANQGSEA.

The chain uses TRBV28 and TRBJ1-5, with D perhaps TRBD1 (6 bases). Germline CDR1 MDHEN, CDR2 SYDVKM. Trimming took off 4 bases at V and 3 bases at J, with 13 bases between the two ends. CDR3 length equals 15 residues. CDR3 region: CASSSRRGLNQPQHF. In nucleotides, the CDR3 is TGTGCCAGCAGTTCTCGCAGGGGACTCAATCAGCCCCAGCATTTT.

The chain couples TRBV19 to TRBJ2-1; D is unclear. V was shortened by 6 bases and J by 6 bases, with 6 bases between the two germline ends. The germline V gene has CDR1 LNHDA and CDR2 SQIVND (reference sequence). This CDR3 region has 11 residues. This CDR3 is CASRRTNEQFF. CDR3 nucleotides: TGTGCCAGTAGAAGGACCAATGAGCAGTTCTTC.

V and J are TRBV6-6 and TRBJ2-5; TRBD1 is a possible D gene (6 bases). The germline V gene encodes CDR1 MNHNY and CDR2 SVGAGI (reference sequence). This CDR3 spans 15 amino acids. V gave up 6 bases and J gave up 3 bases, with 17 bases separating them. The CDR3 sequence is CASSPTGNAEETQYF. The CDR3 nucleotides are TGTGCCAGCAGCCCCACAGGGAACGCAGAAGAGACCCAGTACTTC.

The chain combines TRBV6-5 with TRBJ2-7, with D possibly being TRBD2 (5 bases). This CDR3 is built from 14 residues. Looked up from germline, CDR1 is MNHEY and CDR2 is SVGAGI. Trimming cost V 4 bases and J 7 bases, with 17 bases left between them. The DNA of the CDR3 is TGTGCCAGCAGTTTTCGGGGTTTAAAATATGAGCAGTACTTC. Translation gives CASSFRGLKYEQYF.

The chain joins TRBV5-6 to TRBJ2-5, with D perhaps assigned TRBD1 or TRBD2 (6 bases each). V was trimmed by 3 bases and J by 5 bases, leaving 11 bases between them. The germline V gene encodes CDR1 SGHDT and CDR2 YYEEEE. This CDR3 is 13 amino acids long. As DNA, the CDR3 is TGTGCCAGCAGCTACAGGGAGGTGGAGACCCAGTACTTC. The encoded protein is CASSYREVETQYF.

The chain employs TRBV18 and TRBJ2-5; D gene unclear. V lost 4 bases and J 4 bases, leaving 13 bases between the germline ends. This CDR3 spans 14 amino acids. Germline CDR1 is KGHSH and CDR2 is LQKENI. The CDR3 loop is CASSRNLVGETQYF. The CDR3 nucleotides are TGTGCCAGCTCACGCAACCTGGTGGGAGAGACCCAGTACTTC.

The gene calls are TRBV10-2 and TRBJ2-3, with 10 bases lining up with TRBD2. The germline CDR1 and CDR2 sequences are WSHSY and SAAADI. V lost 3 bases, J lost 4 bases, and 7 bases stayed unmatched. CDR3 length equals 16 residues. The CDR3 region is CASSELSGRDPDTQYF. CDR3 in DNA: TGCGCCAGCAGTGAATTAAGCGGGAGGGACCCAGATACGCAGTATTTT.

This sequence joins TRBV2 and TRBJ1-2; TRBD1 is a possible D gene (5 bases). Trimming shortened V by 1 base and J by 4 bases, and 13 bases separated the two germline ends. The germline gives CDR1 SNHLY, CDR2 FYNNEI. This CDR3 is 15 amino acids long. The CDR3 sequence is CASSEEGRQIYGYTF. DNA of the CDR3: TGTGCCAGCAGTGAAGAAGGGCGACAGATCTATGGCTACACCTTC.

The CDR3 loop is CASSLAGPGRDYGYTF. The CDR3 DNA reads as TGTGCCAGCAGCTTAGCGGGGCCGGGACGGGACTATGGCTACACCTTC. This chain joins TRBV7-9 and TRBJ1-2; maybe TRBD1 (5 bases). The V gene lost 0 bases and the J gene lost 3 bases, with 14 bases spanning the gap. The CDR3 has 16 residues. Germline values: CDR1 SEHNR, CDR2 FQNEAQ (reference sequence).